The present T cell receptor (beta chain) was sequenced within a study of blood T cell repertoires in COVID-19. Turning to the study itself: Acute-phase and convalescent COVID-19 samples originated in the United States, Italy and Spain.

As originally analysed: Counts of nucleated cells, estimated from reference gene primer amplification, were obtained. The repertoire was sequenced with immunoSEQ multiplex PCR; TCRdb's copy has only in-frame clones and lacks some. D and trimming come from the DNA, and the V and J calls and clone size come from that table. Among 200,000 to 300,000 clones, 87% were seen once, and the ten largest hold around 1.5%. The receptor was isolated from a woman aged 40 to 55 who had recovered from COVID-19. Source material: peripheral blood.

The CDR3 DNA is TGTGCCACCAGCGAGACGCCTAGCAGTGAGCAGTTCTTC. Translating it yields CATSETPSSEQFF. This chain uses TRBV15 with TRBJ2-1, with D possibly matching TRBD2 (5 bases). Trimming shortened V by 5 bases and J by 9 bases, and 14 bases separated the two germline ends. The V gene's germline CDR1 is LNHNV and CDR2 YYDKDF (reference sequence). The length of the CDR3 is 13 residues.